The entry that follows covers one T cell receptor (beta chain) sequence. CD8 cells regarded as naive lacked CD45RO, were positively chosen for CCR7, and omitted terminally differentiated effector memory CD45RA+ cells. These data come from a study of shared clonotypes between healthy human individuals. The germline gives CDR1 LNHDA, CDR2 SQIVND (reference sequence). V lost 5 bases and J lost 4, with 11 bases in between. The CDR3 loop spans 13 amino acids. Here immunoSEQ multiplex PCR was the method, and the copy in TCRdb shows in-frame clones only, minus some. The sample yields millions of clones, 90% to 95% seen once.

Sequenced: naive CD8+ T cells from PBMCs. The V and J genes are TRBV19 and TRBJ1-1; D gene unclear. This clonotype was obtained from a man in his late teens or twenties in good health. Some clones in this sample may be carry-over from other donors' samples. The CDR3 loop reads CASSGHNGTEAFF. CDR3 DNA sequence: TGTGCCAGTAGTGGCCATAACGGCACTGAAGCTTTCTTT.